This T cell receptor (beta chain) came from a study of Graves' ophthalmopathy and Graves' hyperthyroidism. The study recruited hyperthyroidism patients aged 18 to 65 who were newly diagnosed, under 2 months' duration. Serum thyroxine and TRAb, along with clinical symptoms, thyroid ultrasound and orbital computed tomography, were what diagnosis relied on. For repertoire sequencing, the TCR beta CDR3 regions were amplified from RNA transcripts. The first-round RT-PCR employed HTBI primers together with the Qiagen OneStep RT-PCR kit. A multiplex PCR was then performed as the second round. TCRdb processed the multiplex PCR reads anew with MiXCR; each CDR3 protein has one entry. The sample yields a few hundred thousand distinct CDR3 sequences, about a sixth seen once. Ten or more counts support this clonotype. The antigen remains undetermined. Study-level points and caveats: Ophthalmopathy progression was predicted by the model at around 70% sensitivity and 72% to 80% specificity.

The germline V gene encodes CDR1 MNHEY and CDR2 SVGEGT. V was trimmed by 6 bases and J by 7 bases, leaving 16 bases between them. This CDR3 has 13 amino acids. The J gene is TRBJ2-7, the V gene TRBV6-2 or TRBV6-3; D ambiguous. The material sequenced was peripheral blood. This clonotype was sampled from an adult woman with stable Graves' hyperthyroidism. The CDR3 spells CASSALRVWEQYF. The CDR3 DNA reads as TGTGCCAGCAGCGCACTCCGGGTCTGGGAGCAGTACTTC.